The rows below give T cell receptor beta chains drawn from one sample of a study of radiation and T cells in renal cell carcinoma. Profiled with immunoSEQ multiplex PCR; TCRdb holds only in-frame clones, not every one. Here the sample spans 120,000 to 150,000 clones, 75% to 90% being singletons. The sample consisted of blood, taken from a patient whose treatment included radiotherapy and nephrectomy. These receptors all stem from a woman aged 45-60 years with renal cell carcinoma. CDR3s include the opening cysteine and the closing phenylalanine or tryptophan. D genes are given only for firm matches. Some rows mark clone size as missing; the rest say once, few, many or name a class of expanded clone.

d_gene,v_gene,abundance,j_gene,CDR3aa,CDR3nt
TRBD1,TRBV2,.,TRBJ2-7,CASSQDRETYEQYF,TGTGCCAGCAGTCAGGACAGGGAGACCTACGAGCAGTACTTC
.,TRBV28,few,TRBJ1-2,CASSTQGSDTF,TGTGCCAGCAGTACCCAGGGCTCCGACACCTTC
.,TRBV7-9,.,TRBJ1-1,CASSYGQFNTEAFF,TGTGCCAGCAGCTACGGACAGTTCAACACTGAAGCTTTCTTT
TRBD2,TRBV14,.,TRBJ2-2,CASSLEREVGELFF,TGTGCCAGCAGCCTCGAGCGGGAGGTCGGGGAGCTGTTTTTT
TRBD1,TRBV7-8,.,TRBJ1-5,CASSSTGPHQPQHF,TGTGCCAGCAGCTCGACAGGGCCCCATCAGCCCCAGCATTTT
.,TRBV18,once,TRBJ2-7,CASSLAGDGSYEQYF,TGTGCCAGCTCCCTCGCAGGGGACGGCTCCTACGAGCAGTACTTC
.,TRBV5-1,.,TRBJ1-4,CASSLASTDKLFF,TGCGCCAGCAGCTTAGCATCGACAGACAAACTGTTTTTT
.,TRBV2,.,TRBJ1-1,CATSTEAAFEAFF,TGTGCCACCTCGACAGAAGCTGCCTTCGAAGCTTTCTTT
.,TRBV19,.,TRBJ2-2,CASSTNTGELFF,TGTGCCAGTAGTACAAACACCGGGGAGCTGTTTTTT
.,TRBV10-1,.,TRBJ1-1,CASSDQPRGAFF,TGCGCCAGCAGTGACCAGCCCCGAGGGGCTTTCTTT
.,TRBV6-5,.,TRBJ2-5,CASSYSGEYQETQYF,TGTGCCAGCAGTTACTCGGGGGAGTACCAAGAGACCCAGTACTTC
.,TRBV18,.,TRBJ1-2,CASSPRRGVANYGYTF,TGTGCCAGCTCACCACGGAGGGGAGTCGCTAACTATGGCTACACCTTC
TRBD1,TRBV6-5,.,TRBJ1-2,CASSSGQGVNGYTF,TGTGCCAGCAGTTCGGGACAGGGAGTAAATGGCTACACCTTC
.,TRBV6-4,few,TRBJ2-7,CASSDTRPSPSYEQYF,TGTGCCAGCAGTGACACGAGACCCTCCCCCAGCTACGAGCAGTACTTC
TRBD1,TRBV10-1,.,TRBJ2-7,CATSDRGWDEQYF,TGCGCCACCTCCGACAGGGGCTGGGACGAGCAGTACTTC
TRBD1,TRBV5-6,once,TRBJ2-5,CASSITGVETQYF,TGTGCCAGCAGCATTACAGGGGTCGAGACCCAGTACTTC
TRBD2,TRBV30,.,TRBJ2-7,CAWSSLAGGTYEQYF,TGTGCCTGGAGTTCTCTAGCGGGGGGCACCTACGAGCAGTACTTC
.,TRBV11-2,.,TRBJ2-1,CASSPRLGEQFF,TGTGCCAGCAGCCCCAGGCTGGGTGAGCAGTTCTTC
.,TRBV5-1,.,TRBJ1-4,CASSSGSATNEKLFF,TGCGCCAGCAGCTCCGGGTCTGCAACTAATGAAAAACTGTTTTTT
.,TRBV6-6,.,TRBJ1-3,CASSPTPGSSGNTIYF,TGTGCCAGCAGCCCTACCCCAGGGTCCTCTGGAAACACCATATATTTT
.,TRBV5-6,.,TRBJ1-2,CASRSIGAGQIYGYTF,TGTGCCAGCAGGTCTATCGGGGCGGGGCAGATCTATGGCTACACCTTC
TRBD1,TRBV27,.,TRBJ2-2,CASGRQGASTGELFF,TGTGCCAGCGGCAGACAGGGGGCTAGCACCGGGGAGCTGTTTTTT
.,TRBV5-1,.,TRBJ2-7,CASRVGIGTYEQYF,TGCGCCAGCAGAGTGGGAATCGGTACCTACGAGCAGTACTTC
.,TRBV6-5,.,TRBJ2-3,CASSYRDPRDTQYF,TGTGCCAGCAGTTACCGCGATCCCAGGGATACGCAGTATTTT
.,TRBV2,few,TRBJ2-7,CASSTGYEQYF,TGTGCCAGCTCAACAGGGTACGAGCAGTACTTC
.,TRBV2,.,TRBJ1-5,CASSDRHVSNQPQHF,TGTGCCAGCAGTGACAGACACGTAAGCAATCAGCCCCAGCATTTT
.,TRBV7-2,.,TRBJ2-7,CASSLLTGTSYEQYF,TGTGCCAGCAGCCTTCTGACGGGGACCTCCTACGAGCAGTACTTC
.,TRBV30,.,TRBJ2-7,CAWSRNEQYF,TGTGCCTGGAGTCGGAACGAGCAGTACTTC
.,TRBV7-3,.,TRBJ2-7,CASSLSSHSYEQYF,TGTGCCAGCAGCTTATCATCCCACTCCTACGAGCAGTACTTC
.,TRBV7-2,.,TRBJ1-1,CASSATRTSREAFF,TGTGCCAGCAGCGCCACCAGGACGTCCAGGGAAGCTTTCTTT
.,TRBV20-1,.,TRBJ2-7,CSATTGLSGYF,TGCAGTGCTACTACCGGGCTCTCAGGGTACTTC
.,TRBV4-1,few,TRBJ1-4,CASSQSGGREKLFF,TGCGCCAGCAGCCAGTCCGGGGGCAGAGAAAAACTGTTTTTT
.,TRBV6-6,few,TRBJ1-1,CASSYGTELNTEAFF,TGTGCCAGCAGTTACGGGACGGAACTGAACACTGAAGCTTTCTTT
TRBD1,TRBV4-1,few,TRBJ1-1,CASSQEPGQLNTEAFF,TGCGCCAGCAGCCAAGAACCGGGACAGCTAAACACTGAAGCTTTCTTT
.,TRBV5-6,few,TRBJ1-6,CASSLTGINSPLHF,TGTGCCAGCAGCTTGACAGGTATCAATTCACCCCTCCACTTT
TRBD1,TRBV10-3,.,TRBJ2-3,CAISEGGTGGQDTQYF,TGTGCCATCAGTGAGGGTGGGACAGGGGGCCAAGATACGCAGTATTTT
TRBD1,TRBV5-6,.,TRBJ1-2,CASIGTVANYGYTF,TGTGCCAGCATCGGGACAGTAGCTAACTATGGCTACACCTTC
.,TRBV11-3,.,TRBJ2-7,CASSLGPASNYEQYF,TGTGCCAGCAGCTTGGGGCCAGCGTCCAACTACGAGCAGTACTTC
.,TRBV6-1,.,TRBJ2-1,CASRPASYNEQFF,TGTGCCAGCCGCCCCGCGAGCTACAATGAGCAGTTCTTC
TRBD1,TRBV28,.,TRBJ2-7,CASGRDRGSGEQYF,TGTGCCAGCGGCCGGGACAGGGGTTCTGGCGAGCAGTACTTC
.,TRBV6-6,.,TRBJ1-1,CASSRETPGEAFF,TGTGCCAGCAGTCGCGAGACTCCGGGGGAAGCTTTCTTT
TRBD1,TRBV9,few,TRBJ1-6,CASNDPGQYNSPLHF,TGTGCCAGCAACGATCCGGGACAGTATAATTCACCCCTCCACTTT
.,TRBV6-5,.,TRBJ1-2,CASRNPNSRGYTF,TGTGCCAGCAGAAATCCTAACTCCCGGGGCTACACCTTC
TRBD2,TRBV7-2,.,TRBJ2-3,CASSLQTSGEITDTQYF,TGTGCCAGCAGCTTACAGACTAGCGGGGAGATCACAGATACGCAGTATTTT
.,TRBV7-2,.,TRBJ2-5,CASRSGVQETQYF,TGTGCCAGCAGGTCGGGGGTCCAAGAGACCCAGTACTTC
.,TRBV2,.,TRBJ2-7,CASRRTGVGEQYF,TGTGCCAGCAGGAGGACGGGGGTCGGGGAGCAGTACTTC
.,TRBV6-1,.,TRBJ1-4,CASLRTSGEKLFF,TGTGCCAGCCTTAGGACGTCAGGTGAAAAACTGTTTTTT
TRBD1,TRBV7-9,.,TRBJ1-6,CASSSGQGGSPLHF,TGTGCCAGCAGCTCGGGACAGGGGGGGTCACCCCTCCACTTT
.,TRBV7-2,.,TRBJ2-7,CASSRPPGHFYEQYF,TGTGCCAGCAGCCGTCCCCCGGGACATTTCTACGAGCAGTACTTC
.,TRBV4-1,.,TRBJ1-2,CASSLETVNYGYTF,TGCGCCAGCAGTCTGGAGACAGTCAACTATGGCTACACCTTC
.,TRBV27,.,TRBJ2-1,CASRDLNFRGAYNEQFF,TGTGCCAGCAGAGACCTAAACTTTCGAGGGGCCTACAATGAGCAGTTCTTC
TRBD1,TRBV4-1,.,TRBJ2-3,CASSLGDSRDTQYF,TGCGCCAGCAGCCTGGGGGACAGCCGAGATACGCAGTATTTT
.,TRBV5-6,.,TRBJ1-3,CASSLKFSRSGNTIYF,TGTGCCAGCAGCTTGAAGTTCAGCCGCTCTGGAAACACCATATATTTT